This T cell receptor (beta chain) is drawn from a study of OX40 agonist ivuxolimab in advanced cancers. About the research overall: Patients undergoing dose escalation presented with hepatocellular carcinoma, melanoma, renal cell or head and neck cancer. Study-level points and caveats: Average numbers of expanded clones were greater in CD8+ T cells than in CD4+. Some patients without response likewise showed low normalized clonal expansion. By week 6 at 0.1 to 3.0 mg/kg, blood CD4+ and CD8+ T cells had expanded clonally.

This clone has only a few counts. Its antigen is not known. The CDR3 extends over 16 amino acids. Germline CDR1 reads LGHNA; CDR2 reads YNFKEQ. V was pared by 4 bases and J by 2 bases, with 12 bases between. The protocol was immunoSEQ multiplex PCR, while the TCRdb copy is restricted to in-frame clones and leaves out a portion. Of approximately 65,000 clones listed, approximately 89% are singletons. The chain couples TRBV4-2 to TRBJ2-6, with D perhaps matching TRBD1 (6 bases). The starting material was CD4+ or CD8+ T cells sorted from blood, obtained in a trial of the OX40 agonist ivuxolimab. This receptor was identified in an adult with an advanced solid tumor such as melanoma, head and neck, liver or kidney cancer. The CDR3 DNA follows: TGTGCCAGCAGCCTAGGACAGCAGACTGGGGCCAACGTCCTGACTTTC. This codes for CASSLGQQTGANVLTF.